The clone carrying this TCR beta chain was detected a few times. Its antigen is still unknown. Germline V gene data show CDR1 as MDHEN and CDR2 as SYDVKM. This CDR3 spans 11 amino acids. Trimming took 10 bases from V and 9 from J, leaving 13 bases between them. This entry belongs to a study of T cells in Graves' hyperthyroidism and ophthalmopathy. PBMCs were sourced from roughly 9.7 ml fresh peripheral blood. Notes on the study in general: Model predictions of ophthalmopathy came a median around 6.5 months before onset.

What was amplified from RNA transcripts were TCR beta CDR3 regions. First-round RT-PCR with HTBI primers amplified the TCR CDR3 region. Via MiXCR, TCRdb re-called the multiplex PCR reads, giving one row per CDR3 protein. The table records hundreds of thousands of distinct CDR3 sequences, 15% to 20% of them present only once. This clonotype originated in a man in his fifties with Graves' ophthalmopathy. The sequenced material came from blood. The genes are TRBV28 and TRBJ2-1; D uncertain. CDR3 loop: CATEVPTEQFF. Here the CDR3 DNA reads TGTGCCACCGAGGTTCCGACTGAGCAGTTCTTC.